This entry features one T cell receptor (beta chain) sequence. This CDR3 is 15 amino acids long. This record comes from a study of T cells expressing NK-cell markers. TCRdb reprocessed the 5' RACE reads; each CDR3 protein has one entry and no DNA is given. Its table lists roughly 430,000 distinct CDR3 sequences. The receptor was derived from a woman aged 18 to 75 in good health. Input material: blood T cells: a sorted CD56 or NKG2C T cell subset, CD4+ or CD8+ T cells, or bulk PBMC T cells (not recorded which). The rearrangement uses TRBV12-3 or TRBV12-4 and TRBJ2-3; TCRdb picks TRBD2, but there is no DNA to check that call. The CDR3 sequence: CASSPGLANTDTRYF.